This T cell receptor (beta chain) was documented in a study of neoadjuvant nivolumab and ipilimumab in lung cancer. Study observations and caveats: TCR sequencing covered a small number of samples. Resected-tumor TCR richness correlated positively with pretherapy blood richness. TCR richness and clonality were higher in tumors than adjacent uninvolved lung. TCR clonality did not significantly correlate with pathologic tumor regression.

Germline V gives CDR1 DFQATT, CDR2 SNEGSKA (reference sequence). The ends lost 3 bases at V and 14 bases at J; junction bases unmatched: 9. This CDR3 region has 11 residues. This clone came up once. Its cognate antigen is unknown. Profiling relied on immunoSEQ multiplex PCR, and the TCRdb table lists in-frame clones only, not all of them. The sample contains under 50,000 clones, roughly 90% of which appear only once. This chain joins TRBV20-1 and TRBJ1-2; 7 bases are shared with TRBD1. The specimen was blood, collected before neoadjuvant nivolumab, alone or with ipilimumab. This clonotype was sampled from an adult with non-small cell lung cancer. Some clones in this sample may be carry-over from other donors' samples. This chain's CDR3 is CSARQRQGETF. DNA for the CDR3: TGCAGTGCTAGGCAACGACAGGGAGAGACCTTC.